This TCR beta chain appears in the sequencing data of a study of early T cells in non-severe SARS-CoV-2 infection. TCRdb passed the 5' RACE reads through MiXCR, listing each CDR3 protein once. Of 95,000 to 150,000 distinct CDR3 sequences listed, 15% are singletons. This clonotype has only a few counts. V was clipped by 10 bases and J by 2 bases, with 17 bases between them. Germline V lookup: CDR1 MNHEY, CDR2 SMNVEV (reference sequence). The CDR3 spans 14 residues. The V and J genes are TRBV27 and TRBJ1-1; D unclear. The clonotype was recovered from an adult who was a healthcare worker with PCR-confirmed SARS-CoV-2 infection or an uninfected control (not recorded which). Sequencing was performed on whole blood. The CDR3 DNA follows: TGTGCCACCTTCACCCGGGCATCTAACACTGAAGCTTTCTTT. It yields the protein CATFTRASNTEAFF.